The 15 T cell receptor beta chains below come from one sample, sequenced in a study of graft-versus-host responses after intestinal transplantation. The antigens of these receptors remain unknown. Profiled with immunoSEQ multiplex PCR; TCRdb holds only in-frame clones, not every one. The table lists around 90,000 clones, approximately 92% of them singletons. Specimen: unstimulated CD8+ T cells sorted from spleen or lymph node cells, collected before transplant. These receptors were taken from a human donor who was the organ donor for an intestinal transplant.

The chain joins TRBV6-6 to TRBJ1-2; 7 bases align to TRBD1. Germline V gene sequence: CDR1 MNHNY, CDR2 SVGAGI (reference sequence). This CDR3 has 14 amino acids. The trim removed 8 bases at V and 1 base at J, leaving 7 bases unmatched. CDR3 sequence reads: CASSTGPINYGYTF. Here the CDR3 DNA reads TGTGCCAGCTCGACAGGGCCGATTAACTATGGCTACACCTTC.

This chain connects TRBV5-6 to TRBJ2-5; D is perhaps TRBD2 (6 bases). The CDR3 contains 14 residues. Germline assignment: CDR1 SGHDT and CDR2 YYEEEE. V was cut by 4 bases and J by 5 bases, with 15 bases left in between. CDR3: CASSVPGDEETQYF. The CDR3 nucleotides read TGTGCCAGCAGCGTCCCGGGGGACGAGGAGACCCAGTACTTC.

This sequence joins TRBV27 and TRBJ1-4; D uncertain. In germline, CDR1 is MNHEY, CDR2 SMNVEV (reference sequence). This CDR3 is built from 12 residues. Trimming pared 5 bases from V and 10 bases from J, leaving 11 bases between. The chain's CDR3 is CASSESSGKLFF. The DNA of the CDR3 is TGTGCCAGCAGTGAATCGTCCGGAAAACTGTTTTTT.

The chain links TRBV9 to TRBJ1-2; 9 bases are a match to TRBD1. The junction had 8 bases not matched to a gene; V was cut back by 4 bases and J by 1 base. The germline V gene encodes CDR1 SGDLS and CDR2 YYNGEE. CDR3 length: 16 amino acids. This chain's CDR3 is CASSNYRDRDNYGYTF. CDR3 in DNA: TGTGCCAGCAGCAATTACCGGGACAGGGATAACTATGGCTACACCTTC. Full variable domain (missing parts from reference TRBV9 and TRBJ1-2): DSGVTQTPKHLITATGQRVTLRCSPRSGDLSVYWYQQSLDQGLQFLIQYYNGEERAKGNILERFSAQQFPDLHSELNLSSLELGDSALYFCASSNYRDRDNYGYTFGSGTRLTVV.

This chain uses TRBV5-5 with TRBJ1-1; unclear D gene. Germline loops: CDR1 SGHKS, CDR2 YYEKEE (reference sequence). V lost 1 base to trimming and J lost 3 bases, with 7 bases between them. CDR3 size: 13 residues. The DNA of the CDR3 is TGTGCCAGCAGCTTGAGTCAGTACACTGAAGCTTTCTTT. It is translated as CASSLSQYTEAFF. The full variable domain, in which reference TRBV5-5 and TRBJ1-1 provide the parts outside the CDR3, is DAGVTQSPTHLIKTRGQQVTLRCSPISGHKSVSWYQQVLGQGPQFIFQYYEKEERGRGNFPDRFSARQFPNYSSELNVNALLLGDSALYLCASSLSQYTEAFFGQGTRLTVV.

The CDR3 is CASSLIGRGTRYEQYF. The CDR3 nucleotides are TGTGCCAGCAGTTTAATCGGTAGGGGCACACGCTACGAGCAGTACTTC. The chain is built from TRBV28 and TRBJ2-7, with D maybe TRBD1 (5 bases). This CDR3 contains 16 residues. The germline CDR1 and CDR2 sequences are MDHEN and SYDVKM. The germline V and J ends were trimmed by 2 bases and 3 bases, with 17 bases remaining between them.

The chain joins TRBV7-9 to TRBJ1-5; D possibly corresponds to TRBD1 (6 bases). Trimming pared 6 bases from V and 6 bases from J, leaving 15 bases between. The CDR3 is 14 residues long. Germline lookup yields CDR1 SEHNR and CDR2 FQNEAQ (reference sequence). CDR3 nucleotide sequence: TGTGCCAGCAGTCAGGGGTGGAACGGTCAGCCCCAGCATTTT. Its translation: CASSQGWNGQPQHF.

This chain connects TRBV27 to TRBJ1-6; unclear D gene. Trimming removed 0 bases at V and 6 bases at J, with 9 bases between. CDR1 MNHEY and CDR2 SMNVEV come from the germline V gene (reference sequence). The CDR3 is 15 amino acids. As DNA, the CDR3 is TGTGCCAGCAGTTTATCGATGGGCAGTAATTCACCCCTCCACTTT. Residues: CASSLSMGSNSPLHF.

The chain couples TRBV6-5 to TRBJ2-4; the D gene is possibly TRBD1 (5 bases). Germline CDR1 MNHEY, CDR2 SVGAGI. CDR3 length: 15 amino acids. Trimming took off 3 bases at V and 8 bases at J, with 17 bases between the two ends. The CDR3 DNA follows: TGTGCCAGCAGTTATGGTAAGGGGCTTGGACACATTCAGTACTTC. Translated, it gives CASSYGKGLGHIQYF.

The V and J genes are TRBV4-3 and TRBJ1-3; the D is unclear. Germline V lookup: CDR1 LGHNA, CDR2 YSLEER. CDR3 length: 15 amino acids. The V end was cut by 0 bases, the J end by 4 bases, with 10 bases between. Here the CDR3 reads CASSQDAGVGNTIYF. The CDR3 DNA is TGCGCCAGCAGCCAAGATGCCGGGGTCGGAAACACCATATATTTT.

The gene calls are TRBV9 and TRBJ1-1; 8 bases line up with TRBD1. This CDR3 spans 12 amino acids. Germline-derived CDR1 and CDR2 are SGDLS and YYNGEE. V trimming: 7 bases; J trimming: 3 bases; junction bases outside the gene matches: 2. This CDR3 is CASGQGYTEAFF. In nucleotides, the CDR3 is TGTGCCAGCGGACAGGGATACACTGAAGCTTTCTTT.

This clone was counted between two and nine times. The chain uses TRBV14 and TRBJ2-7; D possibly corresponds to TRBD1 (5 bases). Germline loops: CDR1 SGHDN, CDR2 FVKESK. V shed 1 base and J shed 4 bases, with 11 bases lying between them. The CDR3 length is 14 residues. The CDR3 coding sequence is TGTGCCAGCAGCCAAGTATCAGGGCCGTACGAGCAGTACTTC. It encodes CASSQVSGPYEQYF.

CDR3 DNA: TGCGCCAGCAGCGTCGGACTGAACTACGAGCAGTACTTC. It specifies CASSVGLNYEQYF. This chain connects TRBV5-1 to TRBJ2-7; possibly TRBD2 for D (5 bases). The CDR3 length is 13 residues. Germline V gene data show CDR1 as SGHRS and CDR2 as YFSETQ. The V end lost 4 bases, the J end lost 3 bases, and 11 bases lay between the germline ends. The complete variable domain, with remaining parts taken from reference TRBV5-1 and TRBJ2-7, reads KAGVTQTPRYLIKTRGQQVTLSCSPISGHRSVSWYQQTPGQGLQFLFEYFSETQRNKGNFPGRFSGRQFSNSRSEMNVSTLELGDSALYLCASSVGLNYEQYFGPGTRLTVT.

The V gene is TRBV5-1, the J gene TRBJ2-7; D gene ambiguous. The ends were cut back, 5 bases at V and 3 bases at J, with 12 bases in the middle. The V gene's germline CDR1 is SGHRS and CDR2 YFSETQ. The CDR3 loop spans 13 amino acids. CDR3 amino acids: CASRPNPRYEQYF. CDR3 in DNA: TGCGCCAGCAGACCTAACCCGCGCTACGAGCAGTACTTC.

V is TRBV19 and J is TRBJ2-1; TRBD2 is a possible D gene (6 bases). The CDR3 is 17 amino acids. Germline CDR1 LNHDA, CDR2 SQIVND (reference sequence). Trimming took 6 bases from V and 1 from J, leaving 19 bases between them. CDR3 nucleotide sequence: TGTGCCAGTAGCGGGGACTTGTTGGGAGTGTCCTACAATGAGCAGTTCTTC. This sequence encodes CASSGDLLGVSYNEQFF.